Presented here are 26 T cell receptor beta chains from one specimen sequenced in a study of blood T cell repertoires in COVID-19 (dated by TCRdb to 2018 to 2020). Library creation used the immunoSEQ multiplex PCR assay. Sourced from immuneACCESS, this table was stored by TCRdb with only in-frame sequences that have V and J called. A share of the clones is absent; for the studies checked, an unresolved V gene accounts for under half, and the remainder has no known explanation. The sample table records approximately 170,000 clones; more than 75% of these occur just once. Roughly 5.3% of the sample is held by the ten biggest clonotypes. Specimen: peripheral blood. The source is a man younger than 30 with COVID-19, enrolled during active disease.

This clone has a single count. The chain joins TRBV7-8 to TRBJ2-6, with D hard to call. Germline V gene sequence: CDR1 SGHVS, CDR2 FQNEAQ. The germline V and J ends were trimmed by 7 bases and 2 bases, with 6 bases remaining between them. The CDR3 covers 13 residues. In nucleotides, the CDR3 is TGTGCCAGCAATTCGGCTGGGGCCAACGTCCTGACTTTC. Its translation: CASNSAGANVLTF.

V is TRBV21-1 and J is TRBJ1-1; the table assigns TRBD1, which was not confirmed against the DNA. TRBV21-1 is described as a pseudogene. This CDR3 contains 13 residues. DNA of the CDR3: TGTGCCAGCACGGCAGGGTCTTTGTCTGAAGCTTTCTTT. Protein product: CASTAGSLSEAFF.

The chain uses TRBV7-3 and TRBJ2-1, with 9 nucleotides matching TRBD1. The CDR3 runs 14 residues. Trimming at V came to 5 bases and at J to 7 bases, leaving 6 bases not matched to a gene. In germline, CDR1 is SGHTA, CDR2 FQGTGA. DNA for the CDR3: TGTGCCAGCAGCATGTCCGGGACAGGGAATGAGCAGTTCTTC. This codes for CASSMSGTGNEQFF.

The rearrangement links TRBV29-1 to TRBJ2-4, with D hard to call. The CDR3 covers 13 residues. Per the germline V gene, CDR1 is SQVTM and CDR2 is ANQGSEA. V shed 5 bases and J shed 0 bases, with 8 bases lying between them. The CDR3 region has the DNA TGCAGCGTTTCGGGTTTAGCCAAAAACATTCAGTACTTC. It encodes CSVSGLAKNIQYF.

This chain links TRBV27 with TRBJ2-1; maybe TRBD2 (6 bases). V shed 5 bases and J shed 9 bases, with 14 bases lying between them. The CDR3 contains 13 residues. CDR1 and CDR2 from the germline V gene are MNHEY and SMNVEV (reference sequence). The CDR3 loop is CASSPRGSGEQFF. Here the CDR3 DNA reads TGTGCCAGCAGTCCCCGGGGTAGCGGTGAGCAGTTCTTC.

This clone was detected a few times. This sequence joins TRBV4-1 and TRBJ1-5; no clear D gene. V lost 1 base, J lost 6 bases, and 10 bases lay in between. Germline CDR1 reads MGHRA; CDR2 reads YSYEKL. The CDR3 is 14 residues long. The CDR3 loop is CASSQVLGGQPQHF. In DNA, the CDR3 is TGCGCCAGCAGCCAAGTCCTGGGAGGTCAGCCCCAGCATTTT.

V gene TRBV7-9 combines with J gene TRBJ1-1; 7 positions agree with TRBD1. Unmatched junction bases numbered 7, after V lost 5 bases and J lost 1 base. Germline loops: CDR1 SEHNR, CDR2 FQNEAQ (reference sequence). The CDR3 is made up of 15 amino acids. The CDR3 loop is CASSPQQGTNTEAFF. The CDR3 DNA follows: TGTGCCAGCAGCCCCCAACAGGGGACGAACACTGAAGCTTTCTTT.

V gene TRBV6-2 or TRBV6-3 combines with J gene TRBJ1-6; TRBD1 matches 8 bases. Germline trimming cut 0 bases from V and 7 bases from J; bases unmatched to any gene: 5. Germline V gene sequence: CDR1 MNHEY, CDR2 SVGEGT. The CDR3 length is 16 residues. The CDR3 region has the DNA TGTGCCAGCAGTTACTCCGGGACAGGAGGGAATTCACCCCTCCACTTT. Its protein product is CASSYSGTGGNSPLHF.

The chain employs TRBV5-6 and TRBJ1-2; 9 positions agree with TRBD1. This CDR3 has 13 amino acids. J was trimmed by 6 bases and V by 4 bases; bases with no gene match: 4. Per the germline V gene, CDR1 is SGHDT and CDR2 is YYEEEE. CDR3 bases: TGTGCCAGCAGCCCAGGGACAGGGAATGGCTACACCTTC. It yields the protein CASSPGTGNGYTF.

The V and J genes are TRBV9 and TRBJ1-1; weak D call: TRBD1 (6 bases). The CDR3 is 14 residues long. Looked up from germline, CDR1 is SGDLS and CDR2 is YYNGEE. Trimming cost V 4 bases and J 4 bases, with 14 bases left between them. The CDR3 region is CASSPEGGGTEAFF. Written as DNA, the CDR3 is TGTGCCAGCAGCCCCGAGGGAGGGGGCACTGAAGCTTTCTTT.

The chain has TRBV2 and TRBJ1-1, with TRBD1 as a possible D gene (6 bases). CDR3 length: 14 residues. CDR1 is SNHLY, CDR2 FYNNEI, per germline. V was shortened by 2 bases and J by 1 base, with 8 bases between the two germline ends. CDR3 residues: CASSELQGNTEAFF. Written as DNA, the CDR3 is TGTGCCAGCAGTGAATTACAGGGGAACACTGAAGCTTTCTTT.

This chain links TRBV6-5 with TRBJ1-1, with 7 bases lining up with TRBD1. CDR1 MNHEY and CDR2 SVGAGI come from the germline V gene. The length of the CDR3 is 14 residues. The junction had 8 bases not matched to a gene; V was cut back by 7 bases and J by 3 bases. The DNA for the CDR3 is TGTGCCAGCATCCCGACAGGGCTGTACACTGAAGCTTTCTTT. Its translation is CASIPTGLYTEAFF.

The CDR3 nucleotides are TGTGCCAGCAGCTTAGACGGACTGAACAATCAGCCCCAGCATTTT. It yields the protein CASSLDGLNNQPQHF. V gene TRBV7-9 combines with J gene TRBJ1-5; no reliable D call. CDR3 length: 15 residues. Germline loops: CDR1 SEHNR, CDR2 FQNEAQ (reference sequence). The ends were cut back, 1 base at V and 3 bases at J, with 10 bases in the middle.

The J gene is TRBJ2-7, the V gene TRBV28, with 8 bases fitting TRBD1. Germline V gene lookup returns CDR1 MDHEN and CDR2 SYDVKM. The CDR3 is 12 amino acids. The V gene end was trimmed by 6 bases and the J gene end by 7 bases; junction bases not matched to a gene: 5. The CDR3 DNA follows: TGTGCCAGCAGCCGACGGACAGGGGAGCAGTACTTC. Protein: CASSRRTGEQYF.

V and J are TRBV4-1 and TRBJ2-1; D remains unclear. Looked up from germline, CDR1 is MGHRA and CDR2 is YSYEKL. The CDR3 has 15 residues. Trimming stripped 1 base from V and 8 bases from J, with 15 bases between. CDR3 coding DNA: TGCGCCAGCAGCCAAGTCCAACCCAGGCTGGATGAGCAGTTCTTC. The encoded protein is CASSQVQPRLDEQFF.

The chain carries TRBV6-5 and TRBJ1-1; 8 positions agree with TRBD1. The germline V gene has CDR1 MNHEY and CDR2 SVGAGI. The CDR3 is made up of 16 amino acids. V shed 2 bases, J shed 1 base, and the junction held 6 bases outside the gene matches. As DNA, the CDR3 is TGTGCCAGCAGTTACAGGTTCGGACAGGGGAACACTGAAGCTTTCTTT. The encoded protein is CASSYRFGQGNTEAFF.

CDR3 in amino acids: CASSYVGGKTEAFF. DNA of the CDR3: TGTGCCAGCAGTTACGTAGGGGGCAAGACTGAAGCTTTCTTT. The V gene is TRBV6-2 or TRBV6-3, the J gene TRBJ1-1, with 7 bases lining up with TRBD1. The CDR3 length is 14 residues. From germline, CDR1 is MNHEY and CDR2 SVGEGT. After removal of 2 bases from V and 5 bases from J, the junction contained 5 bases not matched to a gene.

In this sample, this clone turned up once. The CDR3 is CSAYQGSRTDTQYF. The CDR3 nucleotides read TGCAGCGCATACCAGGGTTCCAGGACAGATACGCAGTATTTT. The chain recombines TRBV29-1 with TRBJ2-3, with D possibly being TRBD1 (5 bases). Per germline, CDR1 SQVTM and CDR2 ANQGSEA. There are 14 residues in the CDR3. V lost 7 bases to trimming and J lost 3 bases, with 17 bases between them.

This clone is a singleton in its sample. The V and J genes are TRBV7-3 and TRBJ2-7; weak D call: TRBD2 (6 bases). The CDR3 contains 15 residues. Germline V lookup: CDR1 SGHTA, CDR2 FQGTGA. The V gene lost 0 bases and the J gene lost 3 bases, with 12 bases spanning the gap. The chain's CDR3 is CASSLTSVGSYEQYF. The CDR3 DNA is TGTGCCAGCAGCTTAACGTCCGTCGGGAGCTACGAGCAGTACTTC.

This rearrangement joins TRBV28 to TRBJ1-1; 7 bases match TRBD1. Germline CDR1 MDHEN, CDR2 SYDVKM. The CDR3 has 13 residues. V lost 7 bases and J lost 4; bases outside the gene matches: 6. CDR3 loop: CASIRPGGTEAFF. CDR3 nucleotides: TGTGCCAGCATCCGACCAGGGGGCACTGAAGCTTTCTTT. Filled out from reference TRBV28 and TRBJ1-1, the complete variable domain reads DVKVTQSSRYLVKRTGEKVFLECVQDMDHENMFWYRQDPGLGLRLIYFSYDVKMKEKGDIPEGYSVSREKKERFSLILESASTNQTSMYLCASIRPGGTEAFFGQGTRLTVV.

This sequence joins TRBV7-9 and TRBJ2-6, with D unclear. V lost 4 bases and J 0 bases, leaving 16 bases between the germline ends. The germline CDR1 and CDR2 sequences are SEHNR and FQNEAQ (reference sequence). This CDR3 region has 18 residues. CDR3 nucleotides: TGTGCCAGCAGCTCTACTGGGCAGTTTCGCTCTGGGGCCAACGTCCTGACTTTC. Translation gives CASSSTGQFRSGANVLTF.

The chain has TRBV3-1 (or the pseudogene TRBV3-2) and TRBJ2-3; D is undetermined. CDR1 LGHDT and CDR2 YNNKEL come from the germline V gene (reference sequence). The CDR3 consists of 14 residues. The V end was cut by 4 bases, the J end by 3 bases, with 11 bases between. The CDR3 nucleotides are TGTGCCAGCAGCCCTGGAGCTCGTACAGATACGCAGTATTTT. This codes for CASSPGARTDTQYF.

The genes are TRBV6-5 and TRBJ2-7, with 9 bases fitting TRBD1. J gave up 4 bases and V 7 bases, and 11 bases lay outside the gene matches. Germline loops: CDR1 MNHEY, CDR2 SVGAGI. The CDR3 is 15 amino acids. The CDR3 spells CASNSPGTGRYEQYF. CDR3 nucleotides: TGTGCCAGCAATTCCCCCGGGACAGGGCGTTACGAGCAGTACTTC.

The chain employs TRBV19 and TRBJ1-6; 7 bases align to TRBD1. The CDR3 runs 14 residues. J gave up 9 bases and V 4 bases, and 6 bases lay outside the gene matches. Germline loops: CDR1 LNHDA, CDR2 SQIVND (reference sequence). CDR3 DNA: TGTGCCAGTAGTACCGGGACAGTAGGTTCACCCCTCCACTTT. Translation: CASSTGTVGSPLHF.

The chain employs TRBV9 and TRBJ1-2, with TRBD1 identical over 10 bases. CDR1 is SGDLS, CDR2 YYNGEE, per germline. The junction had 3 bases not matched to a gene; V was cut back by 3 bases and J by 4 bases. CDR3 length equals 14 residues. CDR3 in DNA: TGTGCCAGCAGCGGCCGGGACAGGGGCTATGGCTACACCTTC. Translating gives CASSGRDRGYGYTF.

The rearrangement uses TRBV19 and TRBJ2-5; D possibly corresponds to TRBD2 (6 bases). The CDR3 sequence is 13 residues long. Trimming cost V 1 base and J 5 bases, with 8 bases left between them. Germline V gene data show CDR1 as LNHDA and CDR2 as SQIVND (reference sequence). The CDR3 DNA follows: TGTGCCAGTAGTATAGGTGGGACTGAGACCCAGTACTTC. Amino acid sequence: CASSIGGTETQYF.